This T cell receptor beta chain is drawn from a study of beta chain features in type 1 diabetes. Notes on the study in general: When VDJ junctions were examined, type 1 diabetes patients showed fewer insertions and more deletions.

Based on CD45RO/CCR7/CD25/CD127/CD95/CD27, CD4+ regulatory, stem cell-like memory, naive and central memory cells were sorted. Sorting gave populations that all exceeded 98% purity. The V segment lost 8 bases and the J segment 5 bases; nucleotides outside the gene matches: 6. This CDR3 has 14 residues. Germline CDR1 is LNHNV and CDR2 is YYDKDF (reference sequence). As to this clone: The antigen remains undetermined.

Since all of the isolated RNA was reverse transcribed, expressed TCRB transcripts were what got sequenced. Only in-frame clones appear in the TCRdb table, and some are missing; sequencing was by immunoSEQ multiplex PCR. Of 300,000 to 350,000 clones listed, 20% were seen once; the top ten hold roughly 0.045%. The specimen sequenced was naive CD4+ T cells from blood. The clonotype originates from a woman aged 18-29 years in good health. The gene calls are TRBV15 and TRBJ2-5, with 12 bases that match TRBD2. Here the CDR3 reads CATSTSGSHETQYF. In nucleotides, the CDR3 is TGTGCCACCTCGACTAGCGGGAGTCACGAGACCCAGTACTTC. The full variable domain, rest sourced from reference TRBV15 and TRBJ2-5, is DAMVIQNPRYQVTQFGKPVTLSCSQTLNHNVMYWYQQKSSQAPKLLFHYYDKDFNNEADTPDNFQSRRPNTSFCFLDIRSPGLGDTAMYLCATSTSGSHETQYFGPGTRLLVL.